Listed here are 23 T cell receptor beta chains from one sample, sequenced in a study of T-cell memory formation after mild COVID-19. TCRdb reanalysed the 5' RACE reads using MiXCR and keeps one entry per CDR3 protein. The sample records about 240,000 distinct CDR3 sequences, around a tenth being singletons. Material for sequencing was PBMCs or a T cell subset sorted from them (not recorded which). These receptors were collected from a young man who had mild COVID-19 (a few samples of this study predate the infection). Cell type and time point are not known.

This chain connects TRBV4-1 to TRBJ2-5; D is ambiguous. Trimming removed 4 bases from V and 5 bases from J, with 11 bases in between. Germline V gene lookup returns CDR1 MGHRA and CDR2 YSYEKL. The CDR3 is 13 residues long. The CDR3 DNA follows: TGCGCCAGCAGCCGCCCTGCCGGGGAGACCCAGTACTTC. Translation: CASSRPAGETQYF.

This clonotype has at least ten counts. The rearrangement links TRBV30 to TRBJ2-7, with unresolved D. Trimming cost V 3 bases and J 2 bases, with 11 bases left between them. Per germline, CDR1 GTSNPN and CDR2 SVGIG (reference sequence). The CDR3 is made up of 13 amino acids. CDR3 DNA: TGTGCCTGGAGCTCCGGCGGAGCCTACGAGCAGTACTTC. Its translation is CAWSSGGAYEQYF. Full variable domain (remainder filled in from reference TRBV30 and TRBJ2-7): SQTIHQWPATLVQPVGSPLSLECTVEGTSNPNLYWYRQAAGRGLQLLFYSVGIGQISSEVPQNLSASRPQDRQFILSSKKLLLSDSGFYLCAWSSGGAYEQYFGPGTRLTVT.

This rearrangement joins TRBV3-1 to TRBJ1-5; tentatively, D is TRBD1 (5 bases). V gave up 5 bases and J gave up 6 bases, with 17 bases separating them. Germline V CDR1 and CDR2: LGHDT, YNNKEL (reference sequence). This CDR3 is 15 amino acids long. The CDR3, as DNA: TGTGCCAGCAGCGTGGGGGTGCGGGGGTTTCAGCCCCAGCATTTT. Its translation: CASSVGVRGFQPQHF.

This clonotype appeared once. The chain employs TRBV5-6 and TRBJ2-2, with D perhaps matching TRBD1 or TRBD2 (7 bases each). CDR1 and CDR2 (germline): SGHDT, YYEEEE. V lost 6 bases, J lost 6 bases, and 15 bases lay in between. The CDR3 is made up of 14 amino acids. The CDR3 region is CASIGRQGAGELFF. The DNA for the CDR3 is TGTGCCAGCATCGGGAGGCAGGGGGCCGGGGAGCTGTTTTTT.

This clonotype appeared many times. The chain joins TRBV9 to TRBJ2-5; TRBD1 might be the D (5 bases). The CDR3 is 14 residues long. Per the germline V gene, CDR1 is SGDLS and CDR2 is YYNGEE. The germline V and J ends were trimmed by 0 bases and 3 bases, with 9 bases remaining between them. CDR3 sequence: CASSVGQGEETQYF. The CDR3, as DNA: TGTGCCAGCAGCGTAGGTCAGGGTGAAGAGACCCAGTACTTC.

This clonotype was counted only a few times. The V call is TRBV21-1, the J call TRBJ2-7; no check of the table's D call, TRBD1, against the DNA was made. TRBV21-1 is marked as a pseudogene. CDR3 length: 15 residues. The CDR3 nucleotides are TGTGCCAGCGGATTTCGACAGGGACATATATACGAGCAGTACGTC. Encoded protein: CASGFRQGHIYEQYV.

The chain combines TRBV7-2 with TRBJ1-3; the D gene is possibly TRBD1 (6 bases). Germline assignment: CDR1 SGHTA and CDR2 FQGNSA. The germline V and J ends were trimmed by 3 bases and 11 bases, with 8 bases remaining between them. This CDR3 comprises 11 residues. The CDR3 nucleotides are TGTGCCAGCAGCTTCGGGGGCCCCATATATTTT. This translates into CASSFGGPIYF. The full variable domain, completed using reference TRBV7-2 and TRBJ1-3, is GAGVSQSPSNKVTEKGKDVELRCDPISGHTALYWYRQSLGQGLEFLIYFQGNSAPDKSGLPSDRFSAERTGGSVSTLTIQRTQQEDSAVYLCASSFGGPIYFGEGSWLTVV.

The chain uses TRBV9 and TRBJ1-6; tentative D call: TRBD1 (5 bases). The length of the CDR3 is 14 residues. Per germline, CDR1 SGDLS and CDR2 YYNGEE. V lost 0 bases and J 6 bases, leaving 7 bases between the germline ends. CDR3 protein: CASSVGDGNSPLHF. In DNA, the CDR3 is TGTGCCAGCAGCGTAGGGGACGGTAATTCACCCCTCCACTTT. Full variable domain (missing parts from reference TRBV9 and TRBJ1-6): DSGVTQTPKHLITATGQRVTLRCSPRSGDLSVYWYQQSLDQGLQFLIQYYNGEERAKGNILERFSAQQFPDLHSELNLSSLELGDSALYFCASSVGDGNSPLHFGNGTRLTVT.

The chain joins TRBV20-1 to TRBJ2-3, with 7 bases aligning to TRBD2. Trimming at V came to 0 bases and at J to 2 bases, leaving 14 bases not matched to a gene. The CDR3 has 18 residues. Germline V gene sequence: CDR1 DFQATT, CDR2 SNEGSKA (reference sequence). CDR3 sequence: CSARDPLGLADPTDTQYF. The CDR3 coding sequence is TGCAGTGCTAGAGACCCACTGGGGCTAGCGGATCCCACAGATACGCAGTATTTT.

CDR3 bases: TGTGCCAGCAGCGTAGCGCCCGTGGATGAAAAACTGTTTTTT. Amino acid sequence: CASSVAPVDEKLFF. The chain joins TRBV9 to TRBJ1-4; D call uncertain. In germline, CDR1 is SGDLS, CDR2 YYNGEE. The CDR3 is 14 amino acids. Trimming pared 0 bases from V and 6 bases from J, leaving 9 bases between.

V usage is TRBV4-3 and J usage is TRBJ2-7; no clear D. Germline CDR1 reads LGHNA; CDR2 reads YSLEER. This CDR3 comprises 12 residues. Trimming stripped 0 bases from V and 5 bases from J, with 5 bases between. The CDR3, as DNA: TGCGCCAGCAGCCAAGATTCGGACGAGCAGTACGTC. As protein: CASSQDSDEQYV.

This chain connects TRBV5-1 to TRBJ2-1; TRBD1 is a possible D gene (6 bases). CDR1 is SGHRS, CDR2 YFSETQ, per germline. Trimming removed 3 bases from V and 2 bases from J, with 12 bases in between. This CDR3 comprises 15 residues. The CDR3 DNA sequence: TGCGCCAGCAGCTATACCGGGACACCCTACAATGAGCAGTTCTTC. Amino acid sequence: CASSYTGTPYNEQFF.

There are a few counts of this clonotype. The genes are TRBV9 and TRBJ2-7; 8 bases map to TRBD1. V shed 4 bases, J shed 2 bases, and the junction held 5 bases outside the gene matches. The CDR3 runs to 14 residues. The germline CDR1 and CDR2 sequences are SGDLS and YYNGEE. CDR3 sequence (DNA): TGTGCCAGCAGCCAGGGACAGGTACCCTACGAGCAGTACTTC. This translates into CASSQGQVPYEQYF.

This clonotype was detected many times. The chain links TRBV4-2 to TRBJ2-6; tentative D call: TRBD1 (6 bases). The V gene lost 2 bases and the J gene lost 4 bases, with 12 bases spanning the gap. This CDR3 is built from 16 residues. The V gene's germline CDR1 is LGHNA and CDR2 YNFKEQ. The CDR3 DNA is TGTGCCAGCAGCCAACACACAGGGACCGGGGCCAACGTCCTGACTTTC. It codes for CASSQHTGTGANVLTF.

V gene TRBV9 combines with J gene TRBJ2-3, with D unresolved. The CDR3 contains 12 residues. Germline CDR1 is SGDLS and CDR2 is YYNGEE. V lost 0 bases, J lost 5 bases, and 4 bases lay in between. DNA of the CDR3: TGTGCCAGCAGCGTAGTTGAAGATACGCAGTATTTT. Encoded protein: CASSVVEDTQYF.

The chain is built from TRBV5-5 and TRBJ1-1, with D tentatively TRBD1 (5 bases). This CDR3 region has 13 residues. Trimming took 5 bases from V and 2 from J, leaving 10 bases between them. The germline V gene encodes CDR1 SGHKS and CDR2 YYEKEE (reference sequence). DNA for the CDR3: TGTGCCAGCAGACCGGGACCCAACACTGAAGCTTTCTTT. This encodes CASRPGPNTEAFF.

The chain uses TRBV6-5 and TRBJ2-3, with D perhaps matching TRBD1 or TRBD2 (5 bases each). The germline gives CDR1 MNHEY, CDR2 SVGAGI. The CDR3 totals 15 residues. V gave up 3 bases and J gave up 4 bases, with 14 bases separating them. The CDR3 DNA is TGTGCCAGCAGTTATTATTTTGTGGGGGCAGATACGCAGTATTTT. Its translation is CASSYYFVGADTQYF.

This clonotype was counted only a few times. The chain carries TRBV9 and TRBJ2-7; the D is unclear. This CDR3 spans 15 amino acids. The germline V gene has CDR1 SGDLS and CDR2 YYNGEE. Deletions cut 0 bases from V and 3 bases from J, with 13 bases between. The CDR3 loop reads CASSVAIGWGYEQYF. CDR3 coding DNA: TGTGCCAGCAGCGTAGCTATAGGGTGGGGCTACGAGCAGTACTTC.

This clonotype was seen a few times. The V call is TRBV12-3 or TRBV12-4, the J call TRBJ1-3, with a possible D match to TRBD1 (6 bases). The V end was cut by 5 bases, the J end by 7 bases, with 15 bases between. The CDR3 is 14 amino acids. This CDR3 is CASSEGTTRNTIYF. In DNA form, the CDR3 reads TGTGCCAGCAGTGAGGGGACAACGAGGAACACCATATATTTT.

This clonotype was detected only a few times. This chain uses TRBV6-1 with TRBJ1-2; 7 nucleotides line up with TRBD1. J was trimmed by 5 bases and V by 4 bases; bases with no gene match: 10. Germline CDR1 and CDR2: MNHNS and SASEGT. The length of the CDR3 is 15 residues. The DNA for the CDR3 is TGTGCCAGCAGTGGACAGGGAATACCCTCATATGGCTACACCTTC. As protein: CASSGQGIPSYGYTF.

Only a few counts were recorded for this clonotype. This chain connects TRBV6-5 to TRBJ1-4; D may be TRBD1 (5 bases). The germline CDR1 and CDR2 sequences are MNHEY and SVGAGI. Trimming removed 0 bases at V and 3 bases at J, with 11 bases between. This CDR3 comprises 16 residues. CDR3 in amino acids: CASSYSPGAANEKLFF. DNA of the CDR3: TGTGCCAGCAGTTACTCGCCCGGGGCGGCTAATGAAAAACTGTTTTTT.

This clonotype was found a few times. The chain combines TRBV5-1 with TRBJ1-1; perhaps TRBD1 as D (5 bases). The CDR3 runs 15 residues. Germline CDR1 is SGHRS and CDR2 is YFSETQ. V lost 4 bases, J lost 0 bases, and 13 bases lay in between. CDR3 coding DNA: TGCGCCAGCAGCCCCGGGACGCCTGTGAACACTGAAGCTTTCTTT. Protein product: CASSPGTPVNTEAFF.

The CDR3 spells CASSESLAGHPNEQFF. The DNA for the CDR3 is TGTGCCAGCAGTGAGAGTCTAGCGGGGCACCCCAATGAGCAGTTCTTC. V and J are TRBV25-1 and TRBJ2-1; 9 bases fit TRBD2. This CDR3 is 16 amino acids long. Germline V CDR1 and CDR2: MGHDK, SYGVNS. Trimming cost V 3 bases and J 6 bases; bases outside gene matches: 9.